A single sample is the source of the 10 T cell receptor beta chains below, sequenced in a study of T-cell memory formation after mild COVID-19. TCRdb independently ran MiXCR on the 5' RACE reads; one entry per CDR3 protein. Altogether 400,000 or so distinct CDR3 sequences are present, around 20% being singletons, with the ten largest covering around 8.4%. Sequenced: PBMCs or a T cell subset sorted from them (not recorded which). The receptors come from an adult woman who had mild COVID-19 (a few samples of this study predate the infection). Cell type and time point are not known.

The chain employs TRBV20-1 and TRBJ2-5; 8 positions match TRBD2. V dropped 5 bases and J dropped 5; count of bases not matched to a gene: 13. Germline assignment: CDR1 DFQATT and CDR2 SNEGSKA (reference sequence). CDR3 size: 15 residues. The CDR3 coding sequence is TGCAGTGCTCGCCCCTCCATAGCGGGATTGGAGACCCAGTACTTC. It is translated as CSARPSIAGLETQYF.

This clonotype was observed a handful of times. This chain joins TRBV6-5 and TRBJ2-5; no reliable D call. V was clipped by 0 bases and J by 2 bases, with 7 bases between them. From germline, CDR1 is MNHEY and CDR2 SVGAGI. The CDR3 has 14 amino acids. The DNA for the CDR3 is TGTGCCAGCAGTTACTCCAACGGTCAAGAGACCCAGTACTTC. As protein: CASSYSNGQETQYF.

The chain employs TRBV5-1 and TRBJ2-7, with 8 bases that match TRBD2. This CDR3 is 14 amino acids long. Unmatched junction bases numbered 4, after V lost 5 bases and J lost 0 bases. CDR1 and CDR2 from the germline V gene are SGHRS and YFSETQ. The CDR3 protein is CASSEGTSSYEQYF. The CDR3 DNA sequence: TGCGCCAGCAGTGAAGGGACTAGCTCCTACGAGCAGTACTTC.

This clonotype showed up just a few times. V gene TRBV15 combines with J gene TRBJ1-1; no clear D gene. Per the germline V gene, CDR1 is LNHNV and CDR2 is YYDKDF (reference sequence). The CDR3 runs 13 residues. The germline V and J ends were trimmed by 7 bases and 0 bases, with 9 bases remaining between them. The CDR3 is CATTTGLNTEAFF. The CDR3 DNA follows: TGTGCCACCACCACCGGACTGAACACTGAAGCTTTCTTT.

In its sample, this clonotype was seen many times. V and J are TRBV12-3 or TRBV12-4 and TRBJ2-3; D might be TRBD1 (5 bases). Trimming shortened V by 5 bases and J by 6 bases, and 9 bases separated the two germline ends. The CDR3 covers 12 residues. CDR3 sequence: CASSISGDTQYF. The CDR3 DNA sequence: TGTGCCAGCAGTATATCAGGGGATACGCAGTATTTT.

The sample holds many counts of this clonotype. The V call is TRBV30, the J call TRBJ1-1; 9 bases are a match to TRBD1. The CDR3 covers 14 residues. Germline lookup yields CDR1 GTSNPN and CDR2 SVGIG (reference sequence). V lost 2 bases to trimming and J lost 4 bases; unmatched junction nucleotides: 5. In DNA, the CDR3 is TGTGCCTGGAGTAAGGACAGGGGTATCACTGAAGCTTTCTTT. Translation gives CAWSKDRGITEAFF.

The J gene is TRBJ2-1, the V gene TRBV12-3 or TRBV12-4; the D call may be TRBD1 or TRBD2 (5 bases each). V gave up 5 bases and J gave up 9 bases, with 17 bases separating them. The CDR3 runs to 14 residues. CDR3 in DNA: TGTGCCAGCAGTCTCCGGGACGGGTGGGGTGAGCAGTTCTTC. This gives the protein CASSLRDGWGEQFF.

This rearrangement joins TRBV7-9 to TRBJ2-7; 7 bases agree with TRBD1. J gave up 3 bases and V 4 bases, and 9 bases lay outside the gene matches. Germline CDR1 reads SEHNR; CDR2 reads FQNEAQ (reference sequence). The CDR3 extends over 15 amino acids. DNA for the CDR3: TGTGCCAGCAGCTCAGACAGGGCAGGAGTCTACGAGCAGTACTTC. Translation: CASSSDRAGVYEQYF.

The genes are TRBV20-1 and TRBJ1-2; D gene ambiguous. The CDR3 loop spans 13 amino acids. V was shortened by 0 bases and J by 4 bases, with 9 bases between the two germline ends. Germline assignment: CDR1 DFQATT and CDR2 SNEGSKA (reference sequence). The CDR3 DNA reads TGCAGTGCTAGAGATGCCGTAACCTATGGCTACACCTTC. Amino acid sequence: CSARDAVTYGYTF.

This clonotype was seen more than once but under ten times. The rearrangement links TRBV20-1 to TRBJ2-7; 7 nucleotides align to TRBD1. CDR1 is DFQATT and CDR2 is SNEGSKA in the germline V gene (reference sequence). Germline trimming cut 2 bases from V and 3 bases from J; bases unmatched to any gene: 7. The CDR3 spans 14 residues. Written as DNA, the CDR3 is TGCAGTGCTAGAAGACCTGGACAGGACTACGAGCAGTACTTC. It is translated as CSARRPGQDYEQYF.